The 18 T cell receptor beta chains in this list originate from one sample, sequenced in a study of Graves' ophthalmopathy and Graves' hyperthyroidism. Amplification of the TCR beta CDR3 regions used RNA transcripts (as template). HTBI-primed first-round RT-PCR preceded second-round multiplex PCR. TCRdb called the multiplex PCR reads again in MiXCR, with one record for every CDR3 protein. In the table there are 600,000 to 950,000 distinct CDR3 sequences, roughly 40% of which are singletons. Sequenced sample: peripheral blood. Receptors were obtained from an adult man with Graves' ophthalmopathy.

This clonotype was seen more than once but under ten times. CDR3: CASNAGGRQYF. Written as DNA, the CDR3 is TGTGCCAGCAATGCAGGGGGCCGGCAGTACTTC. The V call is TRBV7-9, the J call TRBJ2-7, with TRBD1 identical over 8 bases. CDR3 length: 11 amino acids. Trimming at V came to 7 bases and at J to 9 bases, leaving 5 bases not matched to a gene. CDR1 SEHNR and CDR2 FQNEAQ come from the germline V gene (reference sequence).

This clonotype has only a few counts. The genes are TRBV25-1 and TRBJ2-5; D tentatively fits TRBD1 or TRBD2 (5 bases each). Germline V CDR1 and CDR2: MGHDK, SYGVNS. The CDR3 runs 15 residues. Trimming took 5 bases from V and 5 from J, leaving 18 bases between them. CDR3 residues: CASSSMAAGAETQYF. In DNA, the CDR3 is TGTGCCAGCAGTTCAATGGCGGCCGGGGCGGAGACCCAGTACTTC.

V gene TRBV2 combines with J gene TRBJ1-5, with a weak D call TRBD1 (6 bases). The germline V gene has CDR1 SNHLY and CDR2 FYNNEI. The CDR3 totals 16 residues. V lost 6 bases to trimming and J lost 3 bases, with 18 bases between them. The CDR3, as DNA: TGTGCCAGCAGAATGGCGGGGACATATCTCAATCAGCCCCAGCATTTT. Protein product: CASRMAGTYLNQPQHF. Using reference TRBV2 and TRBJ1-5 for the parts outside the CDR3, the full variable domain is EPEVTQTPSHQVTQMGQEVILRCVPISNHLYFYWYRQILGQKVEFLVSFYNNEISEKSEIFDDQFSVERPDGSNFTLKIRSTKLEDSAMYFCASRMAGTYLNQPQHFGDGTRLSIL.

The rearrangement links TRBV29-1 to TRBJ1-5, with D unresolved. The CDR3 runs to 12 residues. With 8 bases removed from V and 3 bases from J, the gap between germline ends came to 11 bases. Germline CDR1 SQVTM, CDR2 ANQGSEA. Here the CDR3 reads CSPRATNQPQHF. CDR3 bases: TGCAGCCCTCGAGCCACCAATCAGCCCCAGCATTTT.

The count of this clonotype is one. This rearrangement joins TRBV19 to TRBJ2-7, with D perhaps assigned TRBD1 or TRBD2 (5 bases each). Between the trimmed V and J ends, which lost 10 bases and 7 bases, there was a span of 17 bases. The CDR3 runs 12 residues. The V gene's germline CDR1 is LNHDA and CDR2 SQIVND (reference sequence). CDR3 bases: TGTGCCACCTCGACACGGGGCGATGAGCAGTACTTC. This translates into CATSTRGDEQYF.

The chain recombines TRBV2 with TRBJ1-5; no firm D call. The V gene's germline CDR1 is SNHLY and CDR2 FYNNEI. There are 13 residues in the CDR3. V was shortened by 6 bases and J by 6 bases, with 12 bases between the two germline ends. This chain's CDR3 is CASRKVEAQPQHF. CDR3 nucleotide sequence: TGTGCCAGCAGAAAGGTAGAGGCTCAGCCCCAGCATTTT.

The table lists this clonotype with a few counts. The CDR3 DNA reads TGTGCCAGCAGCCAAGATTACGGCAGTTATAATTCACCCCTCCACTTT. This sequence encodes CASSQDYGSYNSPLHF. This chain joins TRBV7-9 and TRBJ1-6; D is uncertain. This CDR3 comprises 16 residues. Trimming took off 5 bases at V and 4 bases at J, with 15 bases between the two ends. The germline CDR1 and CDR2 sequences are SEHNR and FQNEAQ (reference sequence).

The gene calls are TRBV19 and TRBJ2-2, with a weak D call TRBD1 (6 bases). In germline, CDR1 is LNHDA, CDR2 SQIVND (reference sequence). V shed 6 bases and J shed 7 bases, with 15 bases lying between them. This CDR3 is 14 amino acids long. CDR3 amino acids: CASSLDRRSGELFF. CDR3 sequence (DNA): TGTGCCAGTAGCCTGGACAGAAGGAGCGGGGAGCTGTTTTTT.

The chain combines TRBV10-3 with TRBJ1-3; D ambiguous. This CDR3 has 16 amino acids. V lost 4 bases and J lost 2, with 15 bases in between. Germline V gene sequence: CDR1 ENHRY, CDR2 SYGVKD. The CDR3, as DNA: TGTGCCATCAGTGGCAGTTCAGGAGAACCTGGAAACACCATATATTTT. Amino acid sequence: CAISGSSGEPGNTIYF.

The chain carries TRBV20-1 and TRBJ2-6, with TRBD1 matching 7 bases. The germline V gene has CDR1 DFQATT and CDR2 SNEGSKA (reference sequence). CDR3 length: 15 residues. V lost 3 bases and J lost 0; bases outside the gene matches: 2. CDR3 residues: CSASDRVSGANVLTF. The CDR3 DNA follows: TGCAGTGCTAGCGACAGGGTCTCTGGGGCCAACGTCCTGACTTTC.

This clonotype was recorded a few times. This sequence joins TRBV7-9 and TRBJ2-7; D remains ambiguous. The ends were cut back, 4 bases at V and 0 bases at J, with 16 bases in the middle. The germline gives CDR1 SEHNR, CDR2 FQNEAQ (reference sequence). The CDR3 has 16 amino acids. This CDR3 reads CASSYLSGPSSYEQYF. In nucleotides, the CDR3 is TGTGCCAGCAGCTATTTATCCGGACCCAGCTCCTACGAGCAGTACTTC.

A remark on this clonotype: A clone one base away is much larger, so this may be a read error. V and J are TRBV11-2 and TRBJ1-5; D gene uncertain. Germline CDR1 reads SGHAT; CDR2 reads FQNNGV. The CDR3 extends over 13 amino acids. The CDR3 region has the DNA TGTGCCAGCGGCTTAGCGCCGGATCAGCCCCAGCATTTT. Protein: CASGLAPDQPQHF.

J is TRBJ1-2 and V is TRBV25-1; tentative D call: TRBD1 (5 bases). Per the germline V gene, CDR1 is MGHDK and CDR2 is SYGVNS. With 5 bases removed from V and 3 bases from J, the gap between germline ends came to 13 bases. The CDR3 runs to 14 residues. For the CDR3, the DNA is TGTGCCAGCAGTTTTGAAGGGACCGACTATGGCTACACCTTC. The encoded protein is CASSFEGTDYGYTF.

Many counts were recorded for this clonotype. This sequence joins TRBV2 and TRBJ1-1; D not certain. The CDR3 is 12 residues long. Trimming cost V 2 bases and J 6 bases, with 7 bases left between them. In germline, CDR1 is SNHLY, CDR2 FYNNEI. The CDR3 spells CASSEIFPEAFF. DNA of the CDR3: TGTGCCAGCAGTGAAATTTTCCCTGAAGCTTTCTTT.

CDR3 bases: TGTGCCACCAGATGGGGGTCAAGCTCCTACGAGCAGTACTTC. Its translation is CATRWGSSSYEQYF. The chain uses TRBV10-3 and TRBJ2-7; D assignment may be TRBD1 or TRBD2 (5 bases each). The germline gives CDR1 ENHRY, CDR2 SYGVKD. The CDR3 sequence is 14 residues long. Trimming cost V 10 bases and J 0 bases, with 16 bases left between them.

This clonotype has just a few counts. The chain combines TRBV11-1 with TRBJ1-2, with 8 bases lining up with TRBD1. The V segment lost 7 bases and the J segment 6 bases; nucleotides outside the gene matches: 13. From germline, CDR1 is SGHAT and CDR2 FQDESV (reference sequence). This CDR3 spans 15 amino acids. The CDR3 is CASKLKPTGDDGYTF. The CDR3 coding sequence is TGTGCCAGCAAATTAAAACCGACAGGGGATGATGGCTACACCTTC. Combining the CDR3 with reference TRBV11-1 and TRBJ1-2 gives the whole variable domain EAEVAQSPRYKITEKSQAVAFWCDPISGHATLYWYRQILGQGPELLVQFQDESVVDDSQLPKDRFSAERLKGVDSTLKIQPAELGDSAMYLCASKLKPTGDDGYTFGSGTRLTVV.

This clonotype was recorded many times. The CDR3 region has the DNA TGTGCCACCAGCGTGGACTACGAAGAGACCCAGTACTTC. It codes for CATSVDYEETQYF. The V and J genes are TRBV15 and TRBJ2-5; a weak D match, TRBD2 (6 bases). Germline values: CDR1 LNHNV, CDR2 YYDKDF (reference sequence). Trimming removed 5 bases at V and 3 bases at J, with 10 bases between. The CDR3 totals 13 residues.

For this clonotype: Given a much more abundant clone one base away, this may be a read error. The chain is built from TRBV7-9 and TRBJ2-5; the match to TRBD2 covers 12 bases. From germline, CDR1 is SEHNR and CDR2 FQNEAQ (reference sequence). This CDR3 spans 15 amino acids. The chain's CDR3 is CASSLLAGGPEIQYF. CDR3 bases: TGTGCCAGCAGCCTACTAGCGGGGGGCCCAGAGATCCAGTACTTC.